What follows are 4 T cell receptor beta chains derived from one specimen sequenced in a study of regulatory T cells in long-lasting Graves disease. Relying on iRepertoire HTBI primers and Arm-PCR of CDR3 regions, the team built TCR beta libraries. TCRdb used MiXCR to reprocess the multiplex PCR reads, holding one entry per CDR3 protein. The data hold fewer than 550,000 distinct CDR3 sequences, with 15% to 20% observed a single time. Time point meaning: newly diagnosed GD, antithyroid drugs for less than 3 months. TCR sequences were obtained from RNA taken from PBMCs. The same specimen was also included in a second study, on T cells in Graves' hyperthyroidism and ophthalmopathy.

Sequencing was performed on peripheral blood mononuclear cells (PBMCs), taken at new diagnosis, from a patient treated with antithyroid drugs. These receptors were collected from a young woman with Graves disease.

This clonotype was observed many times. The chain joins TRBV6-2 or TRBV6-3 to TRBJ2-1; 7 bases are a match to TRBD2. This CDR3 is built from 17 residues. Trimming cost V 5 bases and J 4 bases; bases outside gene matches: 14. Germline values: CDR1 MNHEY, CDR2 SVGEGT. The CDR3 region is CASSENERDLAYNEQFF. The CDR3 DNA follows: TGTGCCAGCAGTGAAAACGAGCGGGATTTGGCATACAATGAGCAGTTCTTC.

V is TRBV28 and J is TRBJ2-7; no clear D. This CDR3 is 14 amino acids long. V gave up 7 bases and J gave up 7 bases, with 20 bases separating them. Germline assignment: CDR1 MDHEN and CDR2 SYDVKM. DNA for the CDR3: TGTGCCAGCAATCGAGAGGCCGTTTCGTGGGAGCAGTACTTC. Translation: CASNREAVSWEQYF.

The rearrangement joins TRBV6-1 to TRBJ2-1, with D tentatively TRBD1 or TRBD2 (7 bases each). CDR3 length: 18 residues. V was cut by 9 bases and J by 6 bases, with 30 bases left in between. Germline V gene lookup returns CDR1 MNHNS and CDR2 SASEGT. CDR3 region: CARPALGRGTETCNEQFF. The CDR3 nucleotides read TGTGCCAGGCCCGCACTTGGGCGGGGGACAGAGACCTGCAATGAGCAGTTCTTC.

This clonotype was counted only a few times. V gene TRBV6-1 combines with J gene TRBJ2-3; TRBD2 matches 9 bases. Germline assignment: CDR1 MNHNS and CDR2 SASEGT. Unmatched junction bases numbered 4, after V lost 4 bases and J lost 2 bases. This CDR3 contains 15 residues. The CDR3 DNA reads as TGTGCCAGCAGTGGTAGCGGGAGACTCACAGATACGCAGTATTTT. Protein: CASSGSGRLTDTQYF.